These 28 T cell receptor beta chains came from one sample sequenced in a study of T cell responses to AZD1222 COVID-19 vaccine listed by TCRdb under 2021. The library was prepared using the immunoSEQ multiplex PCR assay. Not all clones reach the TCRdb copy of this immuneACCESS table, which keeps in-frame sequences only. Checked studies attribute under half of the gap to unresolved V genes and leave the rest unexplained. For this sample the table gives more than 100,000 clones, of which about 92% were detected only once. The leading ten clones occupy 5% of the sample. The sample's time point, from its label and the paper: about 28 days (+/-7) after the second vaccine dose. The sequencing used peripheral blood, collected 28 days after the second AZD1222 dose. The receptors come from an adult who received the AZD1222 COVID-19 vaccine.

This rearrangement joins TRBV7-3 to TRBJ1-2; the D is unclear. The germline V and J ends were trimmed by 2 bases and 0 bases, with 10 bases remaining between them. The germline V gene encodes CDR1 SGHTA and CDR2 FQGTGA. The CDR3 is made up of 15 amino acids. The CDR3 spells CASSLERTTNYGYTF. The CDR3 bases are TGTGCCAGCAGCTTAGAGCGTACGACTAACTATGGCTACACCTTC.

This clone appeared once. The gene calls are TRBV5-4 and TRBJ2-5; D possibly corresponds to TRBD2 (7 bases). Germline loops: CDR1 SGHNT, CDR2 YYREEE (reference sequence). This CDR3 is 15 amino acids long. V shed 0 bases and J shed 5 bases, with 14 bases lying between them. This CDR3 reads CASSLGGGQGETQYF. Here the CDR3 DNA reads TGTGCCAGCAGCTTGGGCGGGGGCCAGGGGGAGACCCAGTACTTC.

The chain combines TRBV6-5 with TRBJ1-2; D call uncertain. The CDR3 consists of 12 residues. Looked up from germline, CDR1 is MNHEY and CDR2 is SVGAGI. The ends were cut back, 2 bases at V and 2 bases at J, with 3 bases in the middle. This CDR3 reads CASSYDNYGYTF. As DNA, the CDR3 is TGTGCCAGCAGTTACGACAACTATGGCTACACCTTC.

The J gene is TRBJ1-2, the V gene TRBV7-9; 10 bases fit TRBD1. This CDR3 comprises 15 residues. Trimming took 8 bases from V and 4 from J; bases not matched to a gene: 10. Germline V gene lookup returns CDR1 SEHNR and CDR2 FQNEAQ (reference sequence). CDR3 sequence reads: CASQHGTGEAYGYTF. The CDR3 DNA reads TGTGCCAGCCAACACGGGACAGGGGAGGCCTATGGCTACACCTTC. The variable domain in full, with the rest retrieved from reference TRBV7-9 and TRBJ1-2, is DTGVSQNPRHKITKRGQNVTFRCDPISEHNRLYWYRQTLGQGPEFLTYFQNEAQLEKSRLLSDRFSAERPKGSFSTLEIQRTEQGDSAMYLCASQHGTGEAYGYTFGSGTRLTVV.

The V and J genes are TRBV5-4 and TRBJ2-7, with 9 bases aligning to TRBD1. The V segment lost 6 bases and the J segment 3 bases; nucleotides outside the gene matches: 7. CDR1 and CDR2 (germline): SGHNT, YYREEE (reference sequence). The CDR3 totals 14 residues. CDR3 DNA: TGTGCCAGCACCACACAGGGGGCCCTCTACGAGCAGTACTTC. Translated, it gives CASTTQGALYEQYF.

In DNA, the CDR3 is TGTGCCAGTAGATTGGGGACTAGCGGGGGGAACAATGAGCAGTTCTTC. It specifies CASRLGTSGGNNEQFF. The rearrangement uses TRBV19 and TRBJ2-1; 15 bases fit TRBD2. Trimming took 6 bases from V and 5 from J; bases not matched to a gene: 5. There are 16 residues in the CDR3. In germline, CDR1 is LNHDA, CDR2 SQIVND (reference sequence).

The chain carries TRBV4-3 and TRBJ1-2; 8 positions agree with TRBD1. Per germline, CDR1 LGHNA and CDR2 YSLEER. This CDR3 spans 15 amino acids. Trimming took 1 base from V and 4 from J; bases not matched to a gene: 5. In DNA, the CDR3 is TGCGCCAGCAGCCAAGGGGAGGACAGGGCCTATGGCTACACCTTC. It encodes CASSQGEDRAYGYTF.

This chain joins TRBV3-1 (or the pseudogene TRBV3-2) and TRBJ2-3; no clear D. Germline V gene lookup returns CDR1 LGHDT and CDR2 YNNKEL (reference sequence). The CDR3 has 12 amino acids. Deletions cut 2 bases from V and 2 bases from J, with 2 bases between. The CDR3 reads CASSQNTDTQYF. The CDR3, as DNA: TGTGCCAGCAGCCAAAACACAGATACGCAGTATTTT.

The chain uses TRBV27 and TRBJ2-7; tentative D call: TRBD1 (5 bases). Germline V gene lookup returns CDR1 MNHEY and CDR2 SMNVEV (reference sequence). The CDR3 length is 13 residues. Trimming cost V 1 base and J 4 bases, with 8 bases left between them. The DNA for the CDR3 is TGTGCCAGCAGTTTATTCCAGGGTTACGAGCAGTACTTC. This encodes CASSLFQGYEQYF.

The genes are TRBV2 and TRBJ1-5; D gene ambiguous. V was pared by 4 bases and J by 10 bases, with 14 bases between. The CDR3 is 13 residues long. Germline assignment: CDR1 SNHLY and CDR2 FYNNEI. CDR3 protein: CASSGEGSSPQHF. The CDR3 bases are TGTGCCAGCAGTGGTGAGGGTTCGAGCCCCCAGCATTTT.

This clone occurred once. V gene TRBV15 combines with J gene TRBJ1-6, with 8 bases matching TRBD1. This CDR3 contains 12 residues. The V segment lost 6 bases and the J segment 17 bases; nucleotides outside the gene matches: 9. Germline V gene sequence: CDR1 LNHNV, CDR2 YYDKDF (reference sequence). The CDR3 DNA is TGTGCCACCAGTTTAAGGACAGGGATCTTCCACTTT. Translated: CATSLRTGIFHF.

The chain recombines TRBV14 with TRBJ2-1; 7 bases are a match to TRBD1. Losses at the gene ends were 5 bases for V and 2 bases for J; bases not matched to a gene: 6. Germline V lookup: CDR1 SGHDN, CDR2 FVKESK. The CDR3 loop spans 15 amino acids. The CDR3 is CASSAPGTAYNEQFF. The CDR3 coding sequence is TGTGCCAGCAGCGCCCCCGGGACAGCCTACAATGAGCAGTTCTTC.

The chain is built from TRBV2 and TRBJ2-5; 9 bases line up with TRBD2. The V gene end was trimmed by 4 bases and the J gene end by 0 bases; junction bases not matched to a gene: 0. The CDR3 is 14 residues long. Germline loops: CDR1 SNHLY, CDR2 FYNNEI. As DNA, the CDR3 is TGTGCCAGCAGTGTAGCGGGGGACCAAGAGACCCAGTACTTC. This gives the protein CASSVAGDQETQYF. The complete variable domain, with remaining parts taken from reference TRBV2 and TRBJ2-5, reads EPEVTQTPSHQVTQMGQEVILRCVPISNHLYFYWYRQILGQKVEFLVSFYNNEISEKSEIFDDQFSVERPDGSNFTLKIRSTKLEDSAMYFCASSVAGDQETQYFGPGTRLLVL.

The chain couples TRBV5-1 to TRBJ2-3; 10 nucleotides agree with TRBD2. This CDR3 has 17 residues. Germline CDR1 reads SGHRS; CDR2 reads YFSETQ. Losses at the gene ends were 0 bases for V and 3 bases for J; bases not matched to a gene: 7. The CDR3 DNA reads TGCGCCAGCAGCTTGGCCCTAGCGGGAGAAGGGACAGATACGCAGTATTTT. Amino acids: CASSLALAGEGTDTQYF.

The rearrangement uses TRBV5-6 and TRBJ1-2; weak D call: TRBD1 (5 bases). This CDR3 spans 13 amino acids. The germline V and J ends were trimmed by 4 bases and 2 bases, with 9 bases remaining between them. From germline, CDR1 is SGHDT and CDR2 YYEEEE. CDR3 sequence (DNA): TGTGCCAGCAGCCCTCAGGGAAACTATGGCTACACCTTC. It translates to CASSPQGNYGYTF.

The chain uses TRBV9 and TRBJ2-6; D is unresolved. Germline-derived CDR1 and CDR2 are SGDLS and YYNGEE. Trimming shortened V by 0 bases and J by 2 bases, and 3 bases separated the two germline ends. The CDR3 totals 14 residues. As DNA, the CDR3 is TGTGCCAGCAGCGTAGAGGCTGGGGCCAACGTCCTGACTTTC. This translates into CASSVEAGANVLTF.

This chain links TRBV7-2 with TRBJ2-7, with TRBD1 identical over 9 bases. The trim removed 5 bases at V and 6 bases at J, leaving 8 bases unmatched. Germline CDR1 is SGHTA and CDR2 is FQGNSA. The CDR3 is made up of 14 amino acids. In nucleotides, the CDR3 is TGTGCCAGCAGCCTACTACAGGGGGCAGGCGAGCAGTACTTC. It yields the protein CASSLLQGAGEQYF.

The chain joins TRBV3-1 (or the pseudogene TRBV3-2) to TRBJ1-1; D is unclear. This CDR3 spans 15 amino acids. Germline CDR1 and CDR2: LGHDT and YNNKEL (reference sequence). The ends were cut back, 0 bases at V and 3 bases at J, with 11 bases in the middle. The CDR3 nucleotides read TGTGCCAGCAGCCAAGAGGCCTACTCGGACACTGAAGCTTTCTTT. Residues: CASSQEAYSDTEAFF.

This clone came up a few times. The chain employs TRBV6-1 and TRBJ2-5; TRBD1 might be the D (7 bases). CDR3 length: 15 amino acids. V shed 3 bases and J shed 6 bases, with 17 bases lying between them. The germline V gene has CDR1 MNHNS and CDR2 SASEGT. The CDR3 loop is CASSDEEGAGKTQYF. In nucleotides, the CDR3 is TGTGCCAGCAGTGATGAGGAGGGGGCGGGGAAGACCCAGTACTTC.

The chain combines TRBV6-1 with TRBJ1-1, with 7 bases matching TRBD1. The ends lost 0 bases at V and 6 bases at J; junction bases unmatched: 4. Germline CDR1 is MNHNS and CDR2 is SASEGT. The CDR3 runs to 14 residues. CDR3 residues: CASSEAIGGPEAFF. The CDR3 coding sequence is TGTGCCAGCAGTGAAGCGATAGGGGGCCCTGAAGCTTTCTTT.

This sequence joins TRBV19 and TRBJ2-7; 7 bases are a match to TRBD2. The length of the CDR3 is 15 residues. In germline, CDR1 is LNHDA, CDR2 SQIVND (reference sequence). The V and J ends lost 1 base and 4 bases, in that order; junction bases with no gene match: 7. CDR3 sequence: CASSIGTSGRYEQYF. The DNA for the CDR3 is TGTGCCAGTAGTATAGGGACTAGTGGGCGATACGAGCAGTACTTC.

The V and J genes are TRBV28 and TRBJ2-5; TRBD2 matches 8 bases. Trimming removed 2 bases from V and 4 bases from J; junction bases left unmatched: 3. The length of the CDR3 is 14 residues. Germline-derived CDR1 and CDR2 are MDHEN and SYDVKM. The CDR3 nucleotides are TGTGCCAGCAGTTTAAGCGGGGGATTAGAGACCCAGTACTTC. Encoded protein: CASSLSGGLETQYF.

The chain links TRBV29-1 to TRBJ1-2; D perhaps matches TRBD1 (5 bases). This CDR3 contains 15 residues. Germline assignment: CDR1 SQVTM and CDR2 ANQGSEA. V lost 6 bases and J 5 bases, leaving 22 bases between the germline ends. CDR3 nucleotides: TGCAGCGTCCAAGGGGCGGGCGGTCCAGGGTATGGCTACACCTTC. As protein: CSVQGAGGPGYGYTF.

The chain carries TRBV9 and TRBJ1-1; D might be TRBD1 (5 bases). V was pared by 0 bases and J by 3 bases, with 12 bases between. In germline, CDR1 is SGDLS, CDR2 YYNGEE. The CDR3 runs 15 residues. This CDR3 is CASSVGPGLDTEAFF. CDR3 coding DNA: TGTGCCAGCAGCGTAGGCCCGGGGCTGGACACTGAAGCTTTCTTT.

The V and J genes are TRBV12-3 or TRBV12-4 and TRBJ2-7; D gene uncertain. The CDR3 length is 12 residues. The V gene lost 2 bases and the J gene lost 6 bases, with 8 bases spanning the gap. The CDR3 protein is CASSLRAAEQYF. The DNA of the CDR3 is TGTGCCAGCAGTTTAAGGGCTGCCGAGCAGTACTTC.

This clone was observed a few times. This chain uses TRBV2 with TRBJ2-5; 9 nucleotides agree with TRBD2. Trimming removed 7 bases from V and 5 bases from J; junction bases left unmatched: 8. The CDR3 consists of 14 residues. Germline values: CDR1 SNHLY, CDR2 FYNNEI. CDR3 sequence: CASKASGNAETQYF. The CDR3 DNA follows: TGTGCCAGCAAGGCTAGCGGGAACGCGGAGACCCAGTACTTC.

CDR3 region: CASSRSDGYTF. The CDR3 coding sequence is TGTGCCAGCAGCCGCAGCGACGGCTACACCTTC. The chain couples TRBV6-2 or TRBV6-3 to TRBJ1-2; D unclear. Germline V CDR1 and CDR2: MNHEY, SVGEGT. V lost 6 bases and J lost 8, with 10 bases in between. CDR3 length equals 11 residues.

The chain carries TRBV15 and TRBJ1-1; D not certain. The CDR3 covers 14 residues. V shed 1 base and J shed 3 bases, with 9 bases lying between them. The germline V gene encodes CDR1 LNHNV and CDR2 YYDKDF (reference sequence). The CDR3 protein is CATSRGGRDTEAFF. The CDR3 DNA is TGTGCCACCAGCAGAGGGGGTCGGGACACTGAAGCTTTCTTT.